The 9 T cell receptor beta chains below come from one sample, sequenced in a study of blood T cell repertoires in COVID-19. The method was immunoSEQ multiplex PCR; TCRdb's version includes in-frame clones alone and lacks a portion of them. The sample lists 300,000 or so clones, around 86% occurring once. Sequencing used peripheral blood. Every receptor here comes from a man between 65 and 80 years old with acute or convalescent COVID-19.

This clone was detected a few times. The chain couples TRBV7-9 to TRBJ2-1, with 7 bases matching TRBD1. The CDR3 covers 16 residues. Trimming took 1 base from V and 4 from J; bases not matched to a gene: 7. The V gene's germline CDR1 is SEHNR and CDR2 FQNEAQ (reference sequence). The CDR3: CASSLDPLQGYNEQFF. The CDR3 nucleotides are TGTGCCAGCAGCTTAGACCCACTACAGGGGTACAATGAGCAGTTCTTC.

V is TRBV5-1 and J is TRBJ2-7; the match to TRBD1 covers 7 bases. This CDR3 spans 13 amino acids. Germline-derived CDR1 and CDR2 are SGHRS and YFSETQ. The junction had 2 bases not matched to a gene; V was cut back by 0 bases and J by 5 bases. CDR3 loop: CASSLGQGDEQYF. Written as DNA, the CDR3 is TGCGCCAGCAGCTTGGGACAGGGCGACGAGCAGTACTTC.

This clone was recorded only once. The chain carries TRBV9 and TRBJ2-3; the D gene is possibly TRBD2 (7 bases). V was cut by 4 bases and J by 2 bases, with 17 bases left in between. The CDR3 spans 16 residues. Germline CDR1 SGDLS, CDR2 YYNGEE. CDR3 protein: CASSTRGGGPTDTQYF. The CDR3 nucleotides are TGTGCCAGCAGCACTAGGGGGGGAGGGCCCACAGATACGCAGTATTTT.

V is TRBV9 and J is TRBJ2-2; 15 positions match TRBD2. Germline V gene sequence: CDR1 SGDLS, CDR2 YYNGEE. This CDR3 has 16 amino acids. Germline trimming cut 4 bases from V and 6 bases from J; bases unmatched to any gene: 4. The CDR3 here is CASSRTSGGGPGELFF. The CDR3 region has the DNA TGTGCCAGCAGCCGGACTAGCGGGGGGGGACCCGGGGAGCTGTTTTTT.

The chain couples TRBV6-1 to TRBJ1-1; D not certain. Trimming left V 2 bases short and J 1 base short, with 5 bases between. Germline values: CDR1 MNHNS, CDR2 SASEGT. CDR3 length: 13 amino acids. The CDR3 spells CASSEKQNTEAFF. The CDR3 DNA reads TGTGCCAGCAGTGAAAAACAGAACACTGAAGCTTTCTTT.

V gene TRBV9 combines with J gene TRBJ1-4; D is perhaps TRBD1 (5 bases). Looked up from germline, CDR1 is SGDLS and CDR2 is YYNGEE. V shed 0 bases and J shed 8 bases, with 14 bases lying between them. This CDR3 has 15 residues. The CDR3: CASSVGRQGREKLFF. The CDR3, as DNA: TGTGCCAGCAGCGTAGGTAGGCAGGGAAGGGAAAAACTGTTTTTT. Full variable domain (rest looked up from reference TRBV9 and TRBJ1-4): DSGVTQTPKHLITATGQRVTLRCSPRSGDLSVYWYQQSLDQGLQFLIQYYNGEERAKGNILERFSAQQFPDLHSELNLSSLELGDSALYFCASSVGRQGREKLFFGSGTQLSVL.

Note on this clone: Different DNA sequences within this sample yield the same CDR3. V gene TRBV7-9 combines with J gene TRBJ1-5; D is possibly TRBD1 (6 bases). The length of the CDR3 is 14 residues. Germline-derived CDR1 and CDR2 are SEHNR and FQNEAQ (reference sequence). The V and J ends lost 3 bases and 3 bases respectively, with 9 bases between them. The CDR3 DNA follows: TGTGCCAGCAGCTTGACAGGAGACAATCAGCCCCAGCATTTT. As protein: CASSLTGDNQPQHF. Looking up the rest from reference TRBV7-9 and TRBJ1-5 gives the full variable domain: DTGVSQNPRHKITKRGQNVTFRCDPISEHNRLYWYRQTLGQGPEFLTYFQNEAQLEKSRLLSDRFSAERPKGSFSTLEIQRTEQGDSAMYLCASSLTGDNQPQHFGDGTRLSIL.

This clone was seen a single time. The J gene is TRBJ2-1, the V gene TRBV19; 8 nucleotides agree with TRBD2. The CDR3 spans 13 residues. The V segment lost 5 bases and the J segment 9 bases; nucleotides outside the gene matches: 6. CDR1 is LNHDA, CDR2 SQIVND, per germline (reference sequence). CDR3 in DNA: TGTGCCAGTAGTCCGGGGACTAGGCGTGAGCAGTTCTTC. Amino acid sequence: CASSPGTRREQFF.

This chain joins TRBV10-3 and TRBJ2-3; TRBD2 agrees at 8 bases. This CDR3 spans 16 amino acids. In germline, CDR1 is ENHRY, CDR2 SYGVKD. J lost 4 bases, V lost 3 bases, and 9 bases had no gene match. The DNA of the CDR3 is TGTGCCATCAGTGAAGCGGGAGCGGGGGTAGCAGATACGCAGTATTTT. It yields the protein CAISEAGAGVADTQYF.